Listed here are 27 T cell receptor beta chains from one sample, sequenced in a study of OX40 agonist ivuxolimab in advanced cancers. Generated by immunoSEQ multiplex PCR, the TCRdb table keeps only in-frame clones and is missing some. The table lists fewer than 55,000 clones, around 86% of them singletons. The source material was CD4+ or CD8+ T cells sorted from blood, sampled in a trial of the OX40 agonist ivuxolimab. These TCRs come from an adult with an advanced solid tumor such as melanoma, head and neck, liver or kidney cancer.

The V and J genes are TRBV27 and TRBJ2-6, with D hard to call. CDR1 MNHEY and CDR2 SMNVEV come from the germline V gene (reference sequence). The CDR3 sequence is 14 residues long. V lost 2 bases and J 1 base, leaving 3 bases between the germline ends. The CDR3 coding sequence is TGTGCCAGCAGTTTAGGTTCTGGGGCCAACGTCCTGACTTTC. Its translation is CASSLGSGANVLTF.

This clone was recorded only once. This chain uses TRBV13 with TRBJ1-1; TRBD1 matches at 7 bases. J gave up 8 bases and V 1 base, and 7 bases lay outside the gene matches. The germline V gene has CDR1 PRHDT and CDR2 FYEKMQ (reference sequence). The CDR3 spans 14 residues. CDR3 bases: TGTGCCAGCAGCTTAGAAGGGGGCATAGTCGAAGCTTTCTTT. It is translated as CASSLEGGIVEAFF.

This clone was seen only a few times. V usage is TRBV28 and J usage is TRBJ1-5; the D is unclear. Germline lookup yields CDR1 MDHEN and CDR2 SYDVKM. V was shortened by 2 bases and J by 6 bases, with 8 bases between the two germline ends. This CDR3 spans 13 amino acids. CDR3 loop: CASSLMGSQPQHF. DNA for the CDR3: TGTGCCAGCAGTTTAATGGGCAGTCAGCCCCAGCATTTT.

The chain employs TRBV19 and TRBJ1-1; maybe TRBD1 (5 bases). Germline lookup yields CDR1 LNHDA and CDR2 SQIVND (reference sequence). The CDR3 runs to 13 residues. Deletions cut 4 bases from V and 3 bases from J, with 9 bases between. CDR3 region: CASSRGVDTEAFF. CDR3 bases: TGTGCCAGTAGTAGGGGGGTGGACACTGAAGCTTTCTTT.

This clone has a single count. CDR3 amino acids: CASTSGPYNEQFF. Written as DNA, the CDR3 is TGTGCCAGCACTTCCGGGCCCTACAATGAGCAGTTCTTC. The J gene is TRBJ2-1, the V gene TRBV2; D is unclear. In germline, CDR1 is SNHLY, CDR2 FYNNEI. The V end was cut by 7 bases, the J end by 2 bases, with 9 bases between. The CDR3 spans 13 residues.

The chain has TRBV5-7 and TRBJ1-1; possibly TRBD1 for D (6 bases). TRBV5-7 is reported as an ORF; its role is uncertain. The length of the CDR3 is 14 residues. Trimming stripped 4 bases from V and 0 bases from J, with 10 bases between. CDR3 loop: CASSLTGLNTEAFF. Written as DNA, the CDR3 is TGTGCCAGCAGCCTGACAGGTTTGAACACTGAAGCTTTCTTT.

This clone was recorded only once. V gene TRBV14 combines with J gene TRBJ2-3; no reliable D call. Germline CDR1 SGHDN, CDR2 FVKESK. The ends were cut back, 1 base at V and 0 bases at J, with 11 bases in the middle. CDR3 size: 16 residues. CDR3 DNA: TGTGCCAGCAGCCAAGGTGGCGTTTTTAGCACAGATACGCAGTATTTT. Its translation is CASSQGGVFSTDTQYF. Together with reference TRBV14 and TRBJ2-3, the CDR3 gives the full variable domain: EAGVTQFPSHSVIEKGQTVTLRCDPISGHDNLYWYRRVMGKEIKFLLHFVKESKQDESGMPNNRFLAERTGGTYSTLKVQPAELEDSGVYFCASSQGGVFSTDTQYFGPGTRLTVL.

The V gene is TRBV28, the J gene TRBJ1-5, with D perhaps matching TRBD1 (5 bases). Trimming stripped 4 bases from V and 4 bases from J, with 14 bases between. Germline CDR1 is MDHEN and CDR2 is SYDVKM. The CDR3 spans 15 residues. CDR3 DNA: TGTGCCAGCAGTTGGGGCAGGGAAGTTAATCAGCCCCAGCATTTT. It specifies CASSWGREVNQPQHF. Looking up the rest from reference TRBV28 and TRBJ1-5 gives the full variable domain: DVKVTQSSRYLVKRTGEKVFLECVQDMDHENMFWYRQDPGLGLRLIYFSYDVKMKEKGDIPEGYSVSREKKERFSLILESASTNQTSMYLCASSWGREVNQPQHFGDGTRLSIL.

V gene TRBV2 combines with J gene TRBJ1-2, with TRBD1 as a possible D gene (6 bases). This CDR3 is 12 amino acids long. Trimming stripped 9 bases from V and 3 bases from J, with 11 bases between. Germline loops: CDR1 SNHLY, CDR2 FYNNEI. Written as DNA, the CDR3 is TGTGCCAGACGGACAGACGACTATGGCTACACCTTC. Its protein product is CARRTDDYGYTF.

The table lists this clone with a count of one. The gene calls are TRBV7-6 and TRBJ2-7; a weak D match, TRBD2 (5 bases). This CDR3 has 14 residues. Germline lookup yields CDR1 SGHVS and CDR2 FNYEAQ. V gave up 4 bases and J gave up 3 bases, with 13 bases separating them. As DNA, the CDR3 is TGTGCCAGCAGCTCGCCGGGAAGAGACTACGAGCAGTACTTC. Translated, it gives CASSSPGRDYEQYF.

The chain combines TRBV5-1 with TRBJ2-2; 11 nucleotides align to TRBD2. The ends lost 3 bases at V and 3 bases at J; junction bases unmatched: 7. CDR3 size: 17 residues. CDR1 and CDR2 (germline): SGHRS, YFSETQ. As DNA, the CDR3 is TGCGCCAGCAGCTCCTCTCTAGCGGGGGGTTACACCGGGGAGCTGTTTTTT. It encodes CASSSSLAGGYTGELFF. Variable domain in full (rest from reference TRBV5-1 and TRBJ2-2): KAGVTQTPRYLIKTRGQQVTLSCSPISGHRSVSWYQQTPGQGLQFLFEYFSETQRNKGNFPGRFSGRQFSNSRSEMNVSTLELGDSALYLCASSSSLAGGYTGELFFGEGSRLTVL.

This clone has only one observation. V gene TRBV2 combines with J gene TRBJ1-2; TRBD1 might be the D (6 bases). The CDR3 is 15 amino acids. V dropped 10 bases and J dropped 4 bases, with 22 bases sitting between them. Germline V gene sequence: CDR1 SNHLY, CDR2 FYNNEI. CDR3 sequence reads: CATTGNRAGSYGYTF. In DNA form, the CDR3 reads TGTGCCACCACCGGAAACAGGGCAGGGTCCTATGGCTACACCTTC.

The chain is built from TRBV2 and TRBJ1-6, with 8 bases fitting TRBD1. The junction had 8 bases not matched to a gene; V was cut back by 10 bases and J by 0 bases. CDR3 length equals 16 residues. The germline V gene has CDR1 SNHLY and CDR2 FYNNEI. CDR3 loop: CAIRTGYSSYNSPLHF. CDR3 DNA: TGTGCCATCCGGACAGGGTATAGCTCCTATAATTCACCCCTCCACTTT.

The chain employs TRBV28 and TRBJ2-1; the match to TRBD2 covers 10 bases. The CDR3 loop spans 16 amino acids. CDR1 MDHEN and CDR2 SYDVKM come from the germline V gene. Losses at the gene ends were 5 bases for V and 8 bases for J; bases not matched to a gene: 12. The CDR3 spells CASSIIAGGTGDEQFF. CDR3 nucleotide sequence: TGTGCCAGCAGTATAATAGCGGGGGGTACAGGCGATGAGCAGTTCTTC.

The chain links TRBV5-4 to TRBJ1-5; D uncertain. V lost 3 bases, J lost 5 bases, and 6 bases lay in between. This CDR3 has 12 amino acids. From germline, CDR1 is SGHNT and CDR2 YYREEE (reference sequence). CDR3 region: CASSSDYQPQHF. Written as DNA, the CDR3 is TGTGCCAGCAGCTCCGATTATCAGCCCCAGCATTTT.

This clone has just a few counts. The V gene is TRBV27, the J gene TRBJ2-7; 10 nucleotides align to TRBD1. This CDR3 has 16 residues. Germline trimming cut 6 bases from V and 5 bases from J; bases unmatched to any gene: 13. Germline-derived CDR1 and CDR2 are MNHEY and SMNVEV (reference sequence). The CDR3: CASRDHLTGGLNEQYF. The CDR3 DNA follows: TGTGCCAGCAGAGATCATCTGACAGGGGGCCTCAACGAGCAGTACTTC.

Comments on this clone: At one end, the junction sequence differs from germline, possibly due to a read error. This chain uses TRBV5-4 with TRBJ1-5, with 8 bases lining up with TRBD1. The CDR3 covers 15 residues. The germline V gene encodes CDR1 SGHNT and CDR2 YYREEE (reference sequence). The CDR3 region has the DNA TGCGCCAGCAGCCCGACCACAGGGGGTGGTCAGCCCCAGCATTTT. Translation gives CASSPTTGGGQPQHF.

The CDR3 DNA reads as TGTGCCCGGGACAGGGAATCAAATGAGCAGTTCTTC. It is translated as CARDRESNEQFF. The rearrangement joins TRBV2 to TRBJ2-1, with 9 bases lining up with TRBD1. V gave up 11 bases and J gave up 7 bases; unmatched junction bases: 6. CDR3 length: 12 amino acids. Germline-derived CDR1 and CDR2 are SNHLY and FYNNEI.

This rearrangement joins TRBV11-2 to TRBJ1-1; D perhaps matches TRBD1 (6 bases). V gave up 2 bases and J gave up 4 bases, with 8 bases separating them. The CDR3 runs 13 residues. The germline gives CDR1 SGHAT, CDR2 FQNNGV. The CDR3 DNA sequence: TGTGCCAGCAGCTTATTAGGGGGCACTGAAGCTTTCTTT. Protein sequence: CASSLLGGTEAFF.

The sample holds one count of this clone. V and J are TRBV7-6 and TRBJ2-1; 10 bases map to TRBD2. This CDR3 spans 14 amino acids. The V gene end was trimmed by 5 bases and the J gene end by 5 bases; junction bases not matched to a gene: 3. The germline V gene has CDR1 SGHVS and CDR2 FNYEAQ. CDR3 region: CASSLTSGNNEQFF. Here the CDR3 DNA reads TGTGCCAGCAGCCTTACTAGCGGGAACAATGAGCAGTTCTTC.

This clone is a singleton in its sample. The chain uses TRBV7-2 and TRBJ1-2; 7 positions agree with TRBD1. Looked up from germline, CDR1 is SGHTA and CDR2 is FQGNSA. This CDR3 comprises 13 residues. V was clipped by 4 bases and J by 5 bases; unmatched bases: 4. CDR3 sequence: CASSSDRDYGYTF. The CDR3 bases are TGTGCCAGCAGCTCCGACAGGGATTATGGCTACACCTTC.

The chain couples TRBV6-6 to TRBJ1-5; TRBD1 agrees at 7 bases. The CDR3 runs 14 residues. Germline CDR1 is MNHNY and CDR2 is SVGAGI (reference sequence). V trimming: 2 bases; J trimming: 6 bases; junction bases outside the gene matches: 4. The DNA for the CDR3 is TGTGCCAGCAGTTACAGACAGGGTCGTCAGCCCCAGCATTTT. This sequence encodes CASSYRQGRQPQHF.

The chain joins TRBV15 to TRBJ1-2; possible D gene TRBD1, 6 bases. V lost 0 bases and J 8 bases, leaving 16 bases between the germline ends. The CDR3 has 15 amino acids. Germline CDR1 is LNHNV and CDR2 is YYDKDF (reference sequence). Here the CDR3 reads CATSRDRAGARGYTF. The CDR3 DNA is TGTGCCACCAGCAGAGATCGGGCGGGGGCGAGGGGCTACACCTTC.

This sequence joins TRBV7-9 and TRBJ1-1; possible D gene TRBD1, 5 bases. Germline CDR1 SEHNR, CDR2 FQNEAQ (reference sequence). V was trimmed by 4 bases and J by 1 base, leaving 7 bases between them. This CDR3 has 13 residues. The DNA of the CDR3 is TGTGCCAGCAGCTCGGACACGAACACTGAAGCTTTCTTT. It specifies CASSSDTNTEAFF.

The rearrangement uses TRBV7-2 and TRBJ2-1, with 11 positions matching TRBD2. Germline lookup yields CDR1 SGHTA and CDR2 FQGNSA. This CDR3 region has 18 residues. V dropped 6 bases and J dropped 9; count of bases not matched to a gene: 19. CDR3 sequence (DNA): TGTGCCAGCAGGAGAGGGGCAGGGGTACTAGCGGGAGATGTTGAGCAGTTCTTC. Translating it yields CASRRGAGVLAGDVEQFF.

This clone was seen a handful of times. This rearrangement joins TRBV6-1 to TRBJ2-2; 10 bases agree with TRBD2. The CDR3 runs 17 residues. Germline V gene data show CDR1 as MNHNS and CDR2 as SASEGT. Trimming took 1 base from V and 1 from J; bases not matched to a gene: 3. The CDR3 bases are TGTGCCAGCAGTGAAGGACTAGCGGGCATGAACACCGGGGAGCTGTTTTTT. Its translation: CASSEGLAGMNTGELFF.

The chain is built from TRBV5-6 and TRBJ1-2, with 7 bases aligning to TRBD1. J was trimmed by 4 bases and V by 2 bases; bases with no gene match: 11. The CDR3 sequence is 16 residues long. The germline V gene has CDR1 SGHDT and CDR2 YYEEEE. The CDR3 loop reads CASSFGGQGVPYGYTF. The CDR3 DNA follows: TGTGCCAGCAGCTTTGGGGGGCAGGGGGTCCCCTATGGCTACACCTTC.